The 10 T cell receptor beta chains reported below all come from one sample, sequenced in a study of T cells after yellow fever vaccination. TCRdb analysed the 5' RACE reads with MiXCR anew, one entry per CDR3 protein. Of just under 600,000 distinct CDR3 sequences listed, approximately 13% were seen once; the top ten hold around 15%. The starting material was PBMCs, obtained on the day of the yellow fever booster vaccination. The receptor source for this set is a young man who received the YFV17D yellow fever vaccine.

The rearrangement uses TRBV20-1 and TRBJ2-3; TRBD2 is a possible D gene (5 bases). From germline, CDR1 is DFQATT and CDR2 SNEGSKA (reference sequence). The length of the CDR3 is 14 residues. V was trimmed by 6 bases and J by 1 base, leaving 14 bases between them. The CDR3 loop reads CSASTPGGTDTQYF. DNA of the CDR3: TGCAGTGCCTCTACCCCCGGGGGCACAGATACGCAGTATTTT.

The chain uses TRBV7-2 and TRBJ2-1; TRBD2 agrees at 10 bases. Looked up from germline, CDR1 is SGHTA and CDR2 is FQGNSA. The CDR3 has 17 amino acids. With V trimmed by 5 bases and J by 8 bases, 15 bases remained unmatched. The CDR3 bases are TGTGCCAGCAGCCAGGGGGTGCTAGCGGGAGTTTCGGATGAGCAGTTCTTC. Translated, it gives CASSQGVLAGVSDEQFF. Variable domain in full (rest from reference TRBV7-2 and TRBJ2-1): GAGVSQSPSNKVTEKGKDVELRCDPISGHTALYWYRQSLGQGLEFLIYFQGNSAPDKSGLPSDRFSAERTGGSVSTLTIQRTQQEDSAVYLCASSQGVLAGVSDEQFFGPGTRLTVL.

A few counts support this clonotype. The chain uses TRBV20-1 and TRBJ2-7; D is perhaps TRBD1 (6 bases). Trimming stripped 0 bases from V and 1 base from J, with 22 bases between. This CDR3 comprises 18 residues. Germline CDR1 reads DFQATT; CDR2 reads SNEGSKA (reference sequence). The CDR3 sequence is CSARDSTTGTRPSYEQYF. The CDR3 DNA reads TGCAGTGCTAGAGATTCCACTACAGGGACAAGGCCTTCCTACGAGCAGTACTTC.

The genes are TRBV30 and TRBJ2-1, with D possibly being TRBD2 (6 bases). Germline loops: CDR1 GTSNPN, CDR2 SVGIG (reference sequence). V was clipped by 5 bases and J by 2 bases, with 13 bases between them. The CDR3 is 14 amino acids. CDR3 bases: TGTGCCTGGGAAAGGAGGGGCGCCTACAATGAGCAGTTCTTC. Residues: CAWERRGAYNEQFF.

There are many counts of this clonotype. This chain joins TRBV7-2 and TRBJ2-7; no firm D call. Germline CDR1 and CDR2: SGHTA and FQGNSA. The length of the CDR3 is 13 residues. The V end was cut by 5 bases, the J end by 3 bases, with 11 bases between. The CDR3 region is CASSPQIVYEQYF. As DNA, the CDR3 is TGTGCCAGCAGCCCTCAGATCGTCTACGAGCAGTACTTC. Supplemented by reference TRBV7-2 and TRBJ2-7, the full variable domain reads GAGVSQSPSNKVTEKGKDVELRCDPISGHTALYWYRQSLGQGLEFLIYFQGNSAPDKSGLPSDRFSAERTGGSVSTLTIQRTQQEDSAVYLCASSPQIVYEQYFGPGTRLTVT.

This clonotype was counted only a few times. The chain couples TRBV4-1 to TRBJ2-7; 7 bases align to TRBD2. Germline V lookup: CDR1 MGHRA, CDR2 YSYEKL. Unmatched junction bases numbered 5, after V lost 2 bases and J lost 1 base. The CDR3 runs 15 residues. CDR3 residues: CASSQSSSGSYEQYF. As DNA, the CDR3 is TGCGCCAGCAGCCAATCATCTAGCGGTTCCTACGAGCAGTACTTC.

The rearrangement joins TRBV6-2 or TRBV6-3 to TRBJ2-7, with 14 positions matching TRBD2. The V gene's germline CDR1 is MNHEY and CDR2 SVGEGT. The CDR3 spans 14 residues. The ends lost 8 bases at V and 6 bases at J; junction bases unmatched: 6. CDR3 nucleotide sequence: TGTGCCAGCGCAGGACTAGCGGGAGGTATCGAGCAGTACTTC. Its protein is CASAGLAGGIEQYF.

V gene TRBV12-3 or TRBV12-4 combines with J gene TRBJ1-3; no clear D gene. This CDR3 is built from 15 residues. The V end lost 6 bases, the J end lost 2 bases, and 14 bases lay between the germline ends. The CDR3 reads CASSRTHGAGNTIYF. Here the CDR3 DNA reads TGTGCCAGCAGCCGCACCCACGGGGCTGGAAACACCATATATTTT.

This clonotype has just a few counts. The DNA is left out, because the CDR3 cannot be placed on it with certainty; the CDR3 is given as TCRdb lists it. The J gene is TRBJ2-1, the V gene TRBV3-1; the table's D call TRBD2 went unverified against the DNA. The germline CDR1 and CDR2 sequences are LGHDT and YNNKEL (reference sequence). The CDR3 is made up of 14 amino acids, end residues included. The CDR3 reads CASSSGLASREQFF.

This clonotype appeared a few times. One end of the junction is discordant with germline, which a read error may explain. The rearrangement joins TRBV5-1 to TRBJ2-1; either TRBD1 or TRBD2 may fit D (5 bases each). The CDR3 consists of 15 residues. Germline V lookup: CDR1 SGHRS, CDR2 YFSETQ. CDR3 loop: CASRFTGTLYNEQFF. The CDR3 DNA reads as TGCGCCAGCCGCTTCACCGGGACGCTCTACAATGAGCAGTTCTTC.